This T cell receptor (beta chain) is drawn from a study of PD-1 blockade in classical Hodgkin lymphoma. Repertoires were generated with immunoSEQ multiplex PCR, while TCRdb's copy carries only in-frame clones and drops some. The data hold 25,000 to 35,000 clones, with roughly 72% observed a single time. Documented time point: cycle 4 day 1 (C4D1), after 6 weeks of nivolumab. Every single patient, without exception, relapsed after autologous stem cell transplantation, and brentuximab vedotin exposure varied. The CDR3 has 15 amino acids. V lost 7 bases, J lost 6 bases, and 11 bases stayed unmatched. Germline V CDR1 and CDR2: MNHEY, SVGAGI.

The sequence derives from a human donor with classical Hodgkin lymphoma. This chain connects TRBV6-5 to TRBJ2-3; 9 nucleotides agree with TRBD2. The input for sequencing was peripheral blood mononuclear cells (PBMCs), taken before the fourth cycle of nivolumab. The CDR3 here is CASTESGGPFDTQYF. CDR3 nucleotide sequence: TGTGCCAGCACCGAGAGCGGGGGGCCGTTCGATACGCAGTATTTT.